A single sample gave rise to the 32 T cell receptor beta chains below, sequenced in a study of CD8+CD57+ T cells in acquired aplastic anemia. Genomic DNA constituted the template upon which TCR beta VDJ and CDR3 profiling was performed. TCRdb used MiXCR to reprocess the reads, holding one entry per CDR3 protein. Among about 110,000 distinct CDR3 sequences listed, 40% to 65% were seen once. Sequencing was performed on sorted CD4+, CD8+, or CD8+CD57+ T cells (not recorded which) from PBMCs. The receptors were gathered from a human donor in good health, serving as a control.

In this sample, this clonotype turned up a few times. CDR3 bases: TGTGCCAGCTATGGGACAGCGGTTCATGGTTCACCCCTCCACTTT. It yields the protein CASYGTAVHGSPLHF. The V call is TRBV2, the J call TRBJ1-6, with 7 bases lining up with TRBD1. Losses at the gene ends were 8 bases for V and 9 bases for J; bases not matched to a gene: 13. CDR3 length: 15 residues. Looked up from germline, CDR1 is SNHLY and CDR2 is FYNNEI.

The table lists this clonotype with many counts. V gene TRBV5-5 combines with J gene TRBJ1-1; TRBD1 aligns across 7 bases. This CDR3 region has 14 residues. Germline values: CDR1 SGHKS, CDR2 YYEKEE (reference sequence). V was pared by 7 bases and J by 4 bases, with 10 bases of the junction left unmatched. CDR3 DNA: TGTGCCAGCGAACAGGGGACTAGAGTCACTGAAGCTTTCTTT. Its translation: CASEQGTRVTEAFF. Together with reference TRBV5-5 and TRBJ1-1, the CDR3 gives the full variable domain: DAGVTQSPTHLIKTRGQQVTLRCSPISGHKSVSWYQQVLGQGPQFIFQYYEKEERGRGNFPDRFSARQFPNYSSELNVNALLLGDSALYLCASEQGTRVTEAFFGQGTRLTVV.

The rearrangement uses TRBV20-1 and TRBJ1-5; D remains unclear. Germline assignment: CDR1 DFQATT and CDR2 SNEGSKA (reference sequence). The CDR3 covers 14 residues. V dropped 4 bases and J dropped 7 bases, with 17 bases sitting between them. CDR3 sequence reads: CSATLSEPKQPQHF. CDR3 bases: TGCAGTGCTACGCTTTCCGAACCGAAGCAGCCCCAGCATTTT.

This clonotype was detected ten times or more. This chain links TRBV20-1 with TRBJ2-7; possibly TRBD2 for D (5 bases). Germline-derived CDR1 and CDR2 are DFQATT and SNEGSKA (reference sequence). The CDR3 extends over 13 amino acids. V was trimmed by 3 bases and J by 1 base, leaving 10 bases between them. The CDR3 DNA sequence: TGCAGTGCTAGTCCGGGGAGATCCTACGAGCAGTACTTC. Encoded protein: CSASPGRSYEQYF.

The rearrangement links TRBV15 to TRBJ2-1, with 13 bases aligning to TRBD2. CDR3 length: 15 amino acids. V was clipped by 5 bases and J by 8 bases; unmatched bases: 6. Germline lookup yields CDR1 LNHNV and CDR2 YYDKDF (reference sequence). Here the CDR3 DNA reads TGTGCCACCAGCGGCACTAGCGGGGGGGCCGATGAGCAGTTCTTC. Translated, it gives CATSGTSGGADEQFF.

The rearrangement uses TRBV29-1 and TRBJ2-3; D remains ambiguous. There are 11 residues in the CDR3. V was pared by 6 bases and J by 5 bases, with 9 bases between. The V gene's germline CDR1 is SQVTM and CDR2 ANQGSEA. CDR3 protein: CSVRVVDTQYF. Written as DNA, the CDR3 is TGCAGCGTACGGGTCGTAGATACGCAGTATTTT.

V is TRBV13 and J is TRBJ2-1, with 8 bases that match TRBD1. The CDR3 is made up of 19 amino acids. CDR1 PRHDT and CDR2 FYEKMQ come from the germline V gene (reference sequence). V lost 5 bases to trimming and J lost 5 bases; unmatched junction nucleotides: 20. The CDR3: CASSSLGVGQGLIDNEQFF. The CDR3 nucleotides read TGTGCCAGCAGCAGCTTGGGAGTCGGACAGGGTTTGATTGACAATGAGCAGTTCTTC.

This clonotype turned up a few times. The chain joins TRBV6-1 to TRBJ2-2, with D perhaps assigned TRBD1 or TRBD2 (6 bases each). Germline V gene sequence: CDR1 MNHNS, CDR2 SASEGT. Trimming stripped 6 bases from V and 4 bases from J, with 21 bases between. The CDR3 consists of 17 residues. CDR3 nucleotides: TGTGCCAGCAGGCCATTCTCGGGGGCCTGGGGCACCGGGGAGCTGTTTTTT. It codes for CASRPFSGAWGTGELFF.

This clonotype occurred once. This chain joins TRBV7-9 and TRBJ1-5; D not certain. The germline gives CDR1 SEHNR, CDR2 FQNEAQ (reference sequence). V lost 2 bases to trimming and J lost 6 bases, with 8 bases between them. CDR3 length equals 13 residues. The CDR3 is CASSLRGFQPQHF. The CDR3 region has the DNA TGTGCCAGCAGCTTACGGGGTTTTCAGCCCCAGCATTTT.

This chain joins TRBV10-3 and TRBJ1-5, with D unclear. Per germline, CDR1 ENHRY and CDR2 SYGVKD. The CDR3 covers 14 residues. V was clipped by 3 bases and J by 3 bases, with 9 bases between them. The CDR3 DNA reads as TGTGCCATCAGTGATGACGCCCACAATCAGCCCCAGCATTTT. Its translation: CAISDDAHNQPQHF.

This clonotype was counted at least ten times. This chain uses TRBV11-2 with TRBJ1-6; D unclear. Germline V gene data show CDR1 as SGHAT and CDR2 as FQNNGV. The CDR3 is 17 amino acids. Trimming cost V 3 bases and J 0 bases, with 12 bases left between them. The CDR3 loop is CASSFGDGRSYNSPLHF. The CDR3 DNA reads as TGTGCCAGCAGCTTTGGAGACGGGCGCTCCTATAATTCACCCCTCCACTTT.

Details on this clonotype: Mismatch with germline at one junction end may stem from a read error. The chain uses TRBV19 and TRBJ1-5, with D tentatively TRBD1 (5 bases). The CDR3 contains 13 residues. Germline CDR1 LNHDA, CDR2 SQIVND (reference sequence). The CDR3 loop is CASRGQINQPQHF. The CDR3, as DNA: TGTGCCAGTCGAGGACAAATCAATCAGCCCCAGCATTTC. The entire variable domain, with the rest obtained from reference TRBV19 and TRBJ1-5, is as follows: DGGITQSPKYLFRKEGQNVTLSCEQNLNHDAMYWYRQDPGQGLRLIYYSQIVNDFQKGDIAEGYSVSREKKESFPLTVTSAQKNPTAFYLCASRGQINQPQHFGDGTRLSIL.

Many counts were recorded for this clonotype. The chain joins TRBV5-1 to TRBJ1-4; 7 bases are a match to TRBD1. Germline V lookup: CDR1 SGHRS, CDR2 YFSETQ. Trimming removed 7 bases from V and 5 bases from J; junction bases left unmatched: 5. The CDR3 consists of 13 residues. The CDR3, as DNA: TGCGCCAGCGGAGAGACAGGGAATGAAAAACTGTTTTTT. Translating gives CASGETGNEKLFF.

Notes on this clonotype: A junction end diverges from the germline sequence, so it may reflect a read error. The CDR3 nucleotides read TGTGCCAGCAGGCCCTCCGGGGGTCAAGGCTACACCTTT. This encodes CASRPSGGQGYTF. The chain joins TRBV14 to TRBJ1-2, with a weak D call TRBD1 (5 bases). This CDR3 contains 13 residues. From germline, CDR1 is SGHDN and CDR2 FVKESK.

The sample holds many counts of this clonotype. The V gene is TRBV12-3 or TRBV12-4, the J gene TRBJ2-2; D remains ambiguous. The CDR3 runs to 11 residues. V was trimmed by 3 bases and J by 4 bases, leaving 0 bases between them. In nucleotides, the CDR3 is TGTGCCAGCAGTTTCACCGGGGAGCTGTTTTTT. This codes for CASSFTGELFF.

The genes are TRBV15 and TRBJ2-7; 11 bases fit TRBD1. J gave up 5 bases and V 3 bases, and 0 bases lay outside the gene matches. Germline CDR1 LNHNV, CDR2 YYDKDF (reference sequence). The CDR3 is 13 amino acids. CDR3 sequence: CATSRDRGHEQYF. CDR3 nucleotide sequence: TGTGCCACCAGCAGGGACAGGGGGCACGAGCAGTACTTC.

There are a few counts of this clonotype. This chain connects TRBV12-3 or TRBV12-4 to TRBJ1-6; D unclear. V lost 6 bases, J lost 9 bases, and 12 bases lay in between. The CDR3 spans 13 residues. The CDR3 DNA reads TGTGCCAGCAGCCGTAAAATACCTTCACCCCTCCACTTT. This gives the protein CASSRKIPSPLHF.

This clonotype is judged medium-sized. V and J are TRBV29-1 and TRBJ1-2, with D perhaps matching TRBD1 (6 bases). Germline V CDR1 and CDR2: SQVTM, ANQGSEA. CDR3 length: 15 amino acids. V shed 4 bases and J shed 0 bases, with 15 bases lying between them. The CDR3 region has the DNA TGCAGCGTTGTCCGGACAGATCGAGCTAACTATGGCTACACCTTC. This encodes CSVVRTDRANYGYTF.

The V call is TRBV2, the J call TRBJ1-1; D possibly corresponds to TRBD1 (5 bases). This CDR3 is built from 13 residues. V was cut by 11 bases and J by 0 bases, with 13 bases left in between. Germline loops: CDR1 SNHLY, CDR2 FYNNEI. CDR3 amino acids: CAGQDQMNTEAFF. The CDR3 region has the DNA TGTGCCGGACAAGATCAAATGAACACTGAAGCTTTCTTT. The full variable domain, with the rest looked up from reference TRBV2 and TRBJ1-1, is EPEVTQTPSHQVTQMGQEVILRCVPISNHLYFYWYRQILGQKVEFLVSFYNNEISEKSEIFDDQFSVERPDGSNFTLKIRSTKLEDSAMYFCAGQDQMNTEAFFGQGTRLTVV.

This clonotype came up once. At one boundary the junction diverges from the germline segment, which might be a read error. The CDR3 nucleotides are TGTGCCAGCAAGGGCACTGAAGCCTTCTTT. Translating gives CASKGTEAFF. This chain joins TRBV25-1 and TRBJ1-1, with D unclear. The germline V gene encodes CDR1 MGHDK and CDR2 SYGVNS. The CDR3 covers 10 residues.

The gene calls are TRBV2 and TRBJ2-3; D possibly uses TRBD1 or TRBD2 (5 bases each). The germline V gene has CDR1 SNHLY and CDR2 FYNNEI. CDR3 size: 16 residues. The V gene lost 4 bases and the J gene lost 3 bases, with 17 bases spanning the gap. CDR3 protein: CASSGGRESRTDTQYF. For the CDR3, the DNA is TGTGCCAGCAGTGGGGGACGGGAATCGCGGACAGATACGCAGTATTTT.

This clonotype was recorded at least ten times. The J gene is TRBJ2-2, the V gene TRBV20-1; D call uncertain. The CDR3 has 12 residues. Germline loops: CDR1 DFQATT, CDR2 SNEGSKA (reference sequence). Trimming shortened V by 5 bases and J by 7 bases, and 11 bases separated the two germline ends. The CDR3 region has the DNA TGCAGTGCTTATTGGGTTAGCGGGGAGCTGTTTTTT. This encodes CSAYWVSGELFF.

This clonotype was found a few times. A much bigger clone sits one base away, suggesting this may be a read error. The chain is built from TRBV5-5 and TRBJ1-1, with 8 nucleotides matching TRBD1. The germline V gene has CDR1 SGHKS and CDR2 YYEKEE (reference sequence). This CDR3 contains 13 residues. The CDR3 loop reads CVSRTGMNTEAFF. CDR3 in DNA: TGTGTCAGCAGGACAGGGATGAACACTGAAGCTTTCTTT.

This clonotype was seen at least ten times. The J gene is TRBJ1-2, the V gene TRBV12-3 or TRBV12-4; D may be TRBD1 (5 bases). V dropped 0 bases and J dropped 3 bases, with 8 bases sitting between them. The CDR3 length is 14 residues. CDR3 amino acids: CASSLAAGHYGYTF. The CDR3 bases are TGTGCCAGCAGTTTAGCAGCGGGACACTATGGCTACACCTTC.

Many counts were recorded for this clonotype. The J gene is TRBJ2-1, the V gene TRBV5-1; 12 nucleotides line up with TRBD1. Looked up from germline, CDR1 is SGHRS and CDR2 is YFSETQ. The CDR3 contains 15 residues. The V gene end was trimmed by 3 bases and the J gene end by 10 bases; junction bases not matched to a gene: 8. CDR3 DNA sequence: TGCGCCAGCAGCTCAACCCGGGACAGGGGGCGGGAGCAGTTCTTC. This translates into CASSSTRDRGREQFF.

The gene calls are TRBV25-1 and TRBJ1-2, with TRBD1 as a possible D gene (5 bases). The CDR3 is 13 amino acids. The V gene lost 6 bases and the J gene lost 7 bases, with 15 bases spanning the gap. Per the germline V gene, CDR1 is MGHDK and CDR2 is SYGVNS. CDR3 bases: TGTGCCAGCAGCTTATCAGAGGGGTTTGGCTACACCTTC. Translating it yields CASSLSEGFGYTF.

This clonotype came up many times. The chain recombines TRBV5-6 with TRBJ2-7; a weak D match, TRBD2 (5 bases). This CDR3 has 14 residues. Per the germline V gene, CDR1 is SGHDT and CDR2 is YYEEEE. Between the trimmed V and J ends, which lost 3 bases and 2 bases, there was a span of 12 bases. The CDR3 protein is CASSYVRGTYEQYF. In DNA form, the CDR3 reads TGTGCCAGCAGCTATGTCCGGGGAACCTACGAGCAGTACTTC.

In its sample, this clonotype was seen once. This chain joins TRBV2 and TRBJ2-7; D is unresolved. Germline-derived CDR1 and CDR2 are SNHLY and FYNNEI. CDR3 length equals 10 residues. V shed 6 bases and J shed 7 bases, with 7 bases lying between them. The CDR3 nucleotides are TGTGCCAGCAGGAGAAGAGAGCAGTACTTC. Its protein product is CASRRREQYF.

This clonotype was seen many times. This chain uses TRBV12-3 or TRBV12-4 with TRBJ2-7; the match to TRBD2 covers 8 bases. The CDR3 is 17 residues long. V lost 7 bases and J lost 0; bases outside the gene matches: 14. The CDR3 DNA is TGTGCCAGCAACCTACCCCCATACAGCGGGAGCTCCTACGAGCAGTACTTC. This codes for CASNLPPYSGSSYEQYF.

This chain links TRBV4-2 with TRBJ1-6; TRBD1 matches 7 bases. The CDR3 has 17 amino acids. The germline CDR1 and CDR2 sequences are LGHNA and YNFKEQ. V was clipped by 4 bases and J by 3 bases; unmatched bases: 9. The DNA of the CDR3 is TGTGCCAGCAGCCGACTGACGACAGGGCACTATAATTCACCCCTCCACTTT. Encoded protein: CASSRLTTGHYNSPLHF.

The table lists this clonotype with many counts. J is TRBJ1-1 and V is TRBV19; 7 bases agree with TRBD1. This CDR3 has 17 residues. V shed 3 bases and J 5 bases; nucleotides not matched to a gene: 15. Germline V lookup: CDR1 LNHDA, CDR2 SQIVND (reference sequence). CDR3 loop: CASSMGQFNLGMTEAFF. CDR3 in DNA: TGTGCCAGTAGTATGGGACAGTTCAACCTTGGAATGACTGAAGCTTTCTTT.

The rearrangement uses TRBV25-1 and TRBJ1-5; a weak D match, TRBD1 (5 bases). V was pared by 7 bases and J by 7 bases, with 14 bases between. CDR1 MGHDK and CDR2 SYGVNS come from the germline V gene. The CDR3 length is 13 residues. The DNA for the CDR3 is TGTGCCAGCACCGGGGGAGTAGGCCAGCCCCAGCATTTT. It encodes CASTGGVGQPQHF.